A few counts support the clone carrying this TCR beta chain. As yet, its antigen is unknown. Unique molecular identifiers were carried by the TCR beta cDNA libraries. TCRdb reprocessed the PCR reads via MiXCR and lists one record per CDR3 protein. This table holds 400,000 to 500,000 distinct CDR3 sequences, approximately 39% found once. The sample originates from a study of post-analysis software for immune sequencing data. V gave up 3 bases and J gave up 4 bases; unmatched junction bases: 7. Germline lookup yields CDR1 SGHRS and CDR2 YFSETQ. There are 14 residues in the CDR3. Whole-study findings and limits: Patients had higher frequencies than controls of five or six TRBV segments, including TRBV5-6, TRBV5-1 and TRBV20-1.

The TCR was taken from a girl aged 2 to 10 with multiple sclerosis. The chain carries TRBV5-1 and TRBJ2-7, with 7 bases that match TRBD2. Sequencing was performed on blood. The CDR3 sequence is CASSSLGEGYEQYF. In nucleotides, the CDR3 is TGCGCCAGCAGCTCCCTTGGGGAGGGTTACGAGCAGTACTTC.